The rows below give T cell receptor beta chains drawn from one sample of a study of radiotherapy plus CTLA-4 blockade in lung cancer. TCRdb keeps only in-frame clones here, not all; method: immunoSEQ multiplex PCR. The data hold about 90,000 clones, with roughly four fifths observed a single time. Sequenced here: peripheral blood, sampled from a patient treated with radiotherapy plus ipilimumab. The receptor set was obtained from a human donor with non-small cell lung cancer that progressed on radiotherapy plus ipilimumab. Both conserved end residues are part of each CDR3. D genes are given only for firm matches. The size entry is marked missing in some rows and otherwise reads once, few, many or a size class.

clone_size,v_call,j_call,d_call,cdr3_aa,cdr3_nt
NA,TRBV27,TRBJ1-2,NA,CASRTGVRGYTF,TGTGCCAGCAGGACAGGCGTAAGAGGCTACACCTTC
NA,TRBV4-2,TRBJ2-1,NA,CASSQFAYWDEQFF,TGTGCCAGCAGCCAATTTGCTTATTGGGATGAGCAGTTCTTC
NA,TRBV7-2,TRBJ1-2,NA,CASSFFGQGENGYTF,TGTGCCAGCAGCTTCTTCGGCCAGGGTGAAAATGGCTACACCTTC
NA,TRBV2,TRBJ2-2,TRBD2,CASSLLSGGLNTGELFF,TGTGCCAGCAGTCTCCTAAGCGGGGGCTTGAACACCGGGGAGCTGTTTTTT
NA,TRBV7-9,TRBJ1-4,NA,CASSFEHFNEKLFF,TGTGCCAGCAGCTTTGAGCACTTTAATGAAAAACTGTTTTTT
NA,TRBV14,TRBJ2-7,NA,CASSQDRAYEQYF,TGTGCCAGCAGCCAAGACAGGGCATACGAGCAGTACTTC
NA,TRBV19,TRBJ2-6,NA,CASSIGTAGANVLTF,TGTGCCAGTAGTATAGGGACGGCTGGGGCCAACGTCCTGACTTTC
NA,TRBV11-2,TRBJ2-7,NA,CASSNRGGREAYEQYF,TGTGCCAGCAGCAACCGGGGTGGCAGGGAAGCGTACGAGCAGTACTTC
NA,TRBV6-1,TRBJ1-6,NA,CASRDRHNSPLHF,TGTGCCAGCAGGGACAGACATAATTCACCCCTCCACTTT
NA,TRBV6-1,TRBJ2-7,NA,CASSPRTTYEQYF,TGTGCCAGCAGTCCCCGGACAACTTACGAGCAGTACTTC
once,TRBV9,TRBJ1-2,NA,CASSQLGAGYTF,TGTGCCAGCAGCCAACTAGGTGCGGGCTACACCTTC
NA,TRBV7-2,TRBJ2-7,NA,CASSLPGYHEQYF,TGTGCCAGCAGCTTACCGGGTTACCACGAGCAGTACTTC
NA,TRBV5-1,TRBJ2-7,TRBD1,CASSSRDRGYEQYF,TGCGCCAGCAGCTCCCGGGACAGGGGCTACGAGCAGTACTTC
NA,TRBV6-1,TRBJ2-3,TRBD2,CASSGQGTSADTQYF,TGTGCCAGCAGTGGCCAGGGAACTAGCGCAGATACGCAGTATTTT
once,TRBV7-2,TRBJ2-3,NA,CASAGQGTDTQYF,TGTGCCAGCGCCGGTCAGGGCACAGATACGCAGTATTTT
NA,TRBV10-3,TRBJ2-5,NA,CAISESTWTQYF,TGTGCCATCAGTGAGTCGACGTGGACCCAGTACTTC
NA,TRBV30,TRBJ1-3,NA,CAWSAVSGNTIYF,TGTGCCTGGAGTGCAGTATCTGGAAACACCATATATTTT
NA,TRBV2,TRBJ2-2,NA,CASIQILAGELFF,TGTGCCAGCATTCAGATACTAGCCGGGGAGCTGTTTTTT
NA,TRBV18,TRBJ2-1,NA,CASSPGTSYNEQFF,TGTGCCAGCTCACCAGGAACCTCCTACAATGAGCAGTTCTTC
NA,TRBV11-3,TRBJ1-2,NA,CASSLGQGGAGYTF,TGTGCCAGCAGCTTAGGGCAGGGCGGTGCTGGCTACACCTTC
NA,TRBV7-6,TRBJ2-2,NA,CASSLQGTGELFF,TGTGCCAGCAGCCTCCAGGGCACCGGGGAGCTGTTTTTT
once,TRBV27,TRBJ1-5,NA,CASSPSLTSGRSNQPQHF,TGTGCCAGCAGTCCTTCCCTGACCAGTGGCCGTAGCAATCAGCCCCAGCATTTT
few,TRBV7-2,TRBJ2-7,NA,CASSLSHHYEQYF,TGTGCCAGCAGCTTATCGCATCACTACGAGCAGTACTTC
few,TRBV7-3,TRBJ2-1,NA,CASIPPTDFSYNEQFF,TGTGCCAGCATCCCACCGACGGACTTCTCCTACAATGAGCAGTTCTTC
NA,TRBV19,TRBJ1-1,NA,CASSIIRQTNGAFF,TGTGCCAGTAGTATAATTCGACAGACTAATGGAGCTTTCTTT
NA,TRBV5-8,TRBJ2-7,NA,CASSLVDRPSYEQYF,TGTGCCAGCAGCTTGGTGGATAGGCCAAGCTACGAGCAGTACTTC